A few counts support the clone carrying this T cell receptor (beta chain). The antigen is unknown. A single record per CDR3 protein comes from TCRdb applying MiXCR to the 5' RACE reads. Of under 400,000 distinct CDR3 sequences listed, around 9% are singletons. The source of the sample is a study of identical twins. General study points: Carriage of fewer insertions was seen in abundant cord blood beta clonotypes, whereas memory repertoires showed none. Surplus twin overlap in beta out-of-frame sequences was less pronounced.

Material: naive T cells sorted from blood. This sequence was found in a woman aged 50 to 60 in good health.

CDR3 sequence reads: CASSSDRANEQFF. In DNA form, the CDR3 reads TGTGCCAGCAGCTCGGACAGGGCCAATGAGCAGTTCTTC. The J gene is TRBJ2-1, the V gene TRBV7-9; 8 bases are shared with TRBD1. The trim removed 4 bases at V and 6 bases at J, leaving 2 bases unmatched. The CDR3 has 13 residues. Germline CDR1 SEHNR, CDR2 FQNEAQ (reference sequence). Full variable domain (missing parts from reference TRBV7-9 and TRBJ2-1): DTGVSQNPRHKITKRGQNVTFRCDPISEHNRLYWYRQTLGQGPEFLTYFQNEAQLEKSRLLSDRFSAERPKGSFSTLEIQRTEQGDSAMYLCASSSDRANEQFFGPGTRLTVL.